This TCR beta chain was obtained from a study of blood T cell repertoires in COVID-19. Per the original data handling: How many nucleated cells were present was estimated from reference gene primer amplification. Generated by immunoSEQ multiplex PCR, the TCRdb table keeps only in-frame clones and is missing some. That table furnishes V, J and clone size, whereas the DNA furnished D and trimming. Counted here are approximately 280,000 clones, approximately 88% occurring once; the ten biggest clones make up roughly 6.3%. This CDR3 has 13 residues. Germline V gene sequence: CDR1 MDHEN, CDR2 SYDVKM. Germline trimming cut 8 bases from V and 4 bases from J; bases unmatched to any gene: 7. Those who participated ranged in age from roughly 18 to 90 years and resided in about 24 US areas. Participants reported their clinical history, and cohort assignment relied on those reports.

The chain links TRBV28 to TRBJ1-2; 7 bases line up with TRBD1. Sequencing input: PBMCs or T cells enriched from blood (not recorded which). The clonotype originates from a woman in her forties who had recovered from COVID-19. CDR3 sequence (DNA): TGTGCCAGCCTAGGGGGCCGAGGCTATGGCTACACCTTC. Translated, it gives CASLGGRGYGYTF.